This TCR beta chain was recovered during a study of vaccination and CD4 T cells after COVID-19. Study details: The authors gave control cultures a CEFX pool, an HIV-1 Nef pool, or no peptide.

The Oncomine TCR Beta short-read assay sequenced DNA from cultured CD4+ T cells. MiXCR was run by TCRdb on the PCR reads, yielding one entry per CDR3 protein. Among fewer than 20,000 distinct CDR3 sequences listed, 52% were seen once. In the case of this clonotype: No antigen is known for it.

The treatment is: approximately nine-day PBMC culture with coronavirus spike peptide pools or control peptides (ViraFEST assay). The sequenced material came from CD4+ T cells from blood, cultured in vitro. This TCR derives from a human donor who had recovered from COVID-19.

In DNA form, the CDR3 reads TGTGCCAGCAGCCCCCTCGGGACAGGGGTCGGGGAGACCCAGTACTTC. It translates to CASSPLGTGVGETQYF. The V gene is TRBV11-3, the J gene TRBJ2-5, with 10 nucleotides matching TRBD1. This CDR3 is 16 amino acids long. Germline V gene sequence: CDR1 SGHNT, CDR2 YENEEA. V dropped 5 bases and J dropped 5; count of bases not matched to a gene: 11.